These T cell receptor beta chains were read from a single sample in a study of cytomegalovirus exposure and HLA in healthy donors. TCRdb's table, derived via immunoSEQ multiplex PCR, lists solely in-frame clones and lacks some. The table lists tens of thousands of clones, around nine tenths of them singletons. Sequencing was carried out using PBMCs. The source is a woman younger than 30 in good health and CMV-seropositive. Each CDR3 is given with its conserved first and last residue. D genes are given only for firm matches. For some rows the clone size is stated as once, few or many, or as a class when expanded; others skip it.

>TRBJ1-4|NA|TRBD1|TRBV6-4
TGTGCCAGCAGGACGCCGGGACAGCGGAATGAAAAACTGTTTTTT
CASRTPGQRNEKLFF
>TRBJ2-7|NA|TRBD1|TRBV30
TGTGCCTGGAGTTGGGCAGGGGGCTCCTACGAGCAGTACTTC
CAWSWAGGSYEQYF
>TRBJ2-7|NA|TRBD1|TRBV19
TGTGCCAGTCAGACCGGGACAGGGGCGCTCGAGCAGTACTTC
CASQTGTGALEQYF
>TRBJ1-1|once|NA|TRBV5-8
TGTGCCAGCAGCGCCCGGAGGGCGGGAATGAACACTGAAGCTTTCTTT
CASSARRAGMNTEAFF
>TRBJ2-7|few|TRBD1|TRBV15
TGTGCCACCAGCAGAGGAATTGGGACAGGGGATGAGCAGTACTTC
CATSRGIGTGDEQYF
>TRBJ2-2|NA|NA|TRBV9
TGTGCCAGCAGCGCAACAGGGAGATCGAACACCGGGGAGCTGTTTTTT
CASSATGRSNTGELFF
>TRBJ2-7|NA|NA|TRBV14
TGTGCCAGCAGCAGGGGTTACAGGGCCTCCTACGAGCAGTACTTC
CASSRGYRASYEQYF
>TRBJ1-5|NA|TRBD1|TRBV30
TGTGCCTGGAGTCCGGACAGGGGGGATCAGCCCCAGCATTTT
CAWSPDRGDQPQHF
>TRBJ2-4|NA|TRBD2|TRBV10-3
TGTGCCATCAGTGAACCGGGACTAGCGGACAAAAACATTCAGTACTTC
CAISEPGLADKNIQYF
>TRBJ2-1|NA|TRBD2|TRBV6-5
TGTGCCAGCAGTTACTCTAGCGGGGGGTACAATGAGCAGTTCTTC
CASSYSSGGYNEQFF